A single sample gave rise to the 14 T cell receptor beta chains below, sequenced in a study of shared clonotypes between healthy human individuals. The assay was immunoSEQ multiplex PCR, and TCRdb's table has in-frame clones only and misses some. The repertoire holds 800,000 to 1,200,000 clones, with 75% to 85% as singletons. Material for sequencing was memory CD4+ T cells from PBMCs. Noted subset: CD45RA-negative fraction. The source is a man aged 18 to 35 in good health. Some clones in this sample may be carry-over from other donors' samples.

The chain employs TRBV10-3 and TRBJ2-2, with TRBD2 matching 10 bases. Germline trimming cut 4 bases from V and 6 bases from J; bases unmatched to any gene: 5. Germline lookup yields CDR1 ENHRY and CDR2 SYGVKD. The length of the CDR3 is 15 residues. CDR3 coding DNA: TGTGCCATCAGTGTACTAGCGGGGAGGCCCGGGGAGCTGTTTTTT. Its translation is CAISVLAGRPGELFF.

This chain links TRBV6-5 with TRBJ1-1, with D uncertain. V dropped 5 bases and J dropped 0 bases, with 7 bases sitting between them. CDR3 length: 13 amino acids. The germline gives CDR1 MNHEY, CDR2 SVGAGI. The CDR3 sequence: CASSRLVNTEAFF. CDR3 DNA: TGTGCCAGCAGTCGATTGGTGAACACTGAAGCTTTCTTT.

In regard to this clone: This sample includes further DNA sequences coding for the same CDR3. This chain links TRBV27 with TRBJ1-6; 7 nucleotides align to TRBD1. The CDR3 spans 16 residues. Germline V gene lookup returns CDR1 MNHEY and CDR2 SMNVEV (reference sequence). The junction had 7 bases not matched to a gene; V was cut back by 1 base and J by 7 bases. CDR3 nucleotide sequence: TGTGCCAGCAGTTTATATACAGGGGAAGGGAATTCACCCCTCCACTTT. Translating it yields CASSLYTGEGNSPLHF.

As regards this clone: Distinct nucleotide sequences in the sample also encode this CDR3. V is TRBV28 and J is TRBJ1-1; D gene ambiguous. Germline V gene sequence: CDR1 MDHEN, CDR2 SYDVKM. The CDR3 runs 13 residues. Trimming shortened V by 6 bases and J by 4 bases, and 12 bases separated the two germline ends. The CDR3 DNA is TGTGCCAGCAGGCCCCCGGGCGCCACTGAAGCTTTCTTT. Protein sequence: CASRPPGATEAFF.

Details on this clone: The identical CDR3 is also encoded by other nucleotide sequences in the sample. The V gene is TRBV5-1, the J gene TRBJ2-1; D may be TRBD2 (5 bases). Germline V gene sequence: CDR1 SGHRS, CDR2 YFSETQ. CDR3 length: 12 amino acids. Trimming took off 0 bases at V and 8 bases at J, with 6 bases between the two ends. The CDR3 protein is CASSLGGHEQFF. CDR3 bases: TGCGCCAGCAGCTTGGGCGGGCATGAGCAGTTCTTC.

Worth noting for this clone: Other DNA sequences in the same sample also yield this CDR3. The gene calls are TRBV4-1 and TRBJ2-5; 9 bases map to TRBD1. CDR3 length: 14 residues. J gave up 4 bases and V 1 base, and 1 base lay outside the gene matches. The germline gives CDR1 MGHRA, CDR2 YSYEKL. The DNA for the CDR3 is TGCGCCAGCAGCCAAGGGGGACAGGGAGAGACCCAGTACTTC. Translating gives CASSQGGQGETQYF.

Points on this clone: In the same sample, other DNA sequences code for this CDR3. The rearrangement joins TRBV14 to TRBJ2-3; unclear D gene. The V gene lost 1 base and the J gene lost 4 bases, with 6 bases spanning the gap. This CDR3 is built from 13 residues. In germline, CDR1 is SGHDN, CDR2 FVKESK. The CDR3 loop is CASSQVDPDTQYF. CDR3 nucleotides: TGTGCCAGCAGCCAAGTTGATCCAGATACGCAGTATTTT.

V is TRBV7-9 and J is TRBJ2-1; maybe TRBD1 (5 bases). The germline V and J ends were trimmed by 8 bases and 2 bases, with 22 bases remaining between them. Germline V gives CDR1 SEHNR, CDR2 FQNEAQ (reference sequence). CDR3 length equals 17 residues. Here the CDR3 reads CASAPKQDPRPYNEQFF. DNA of the CDR3: TGTGCCAGCGCCCCTAAACAGGACCCCCGACCCTACAATGAGCAGTTCTTC.

The rearrangement joins TRBV7-2 to TRBJ2-5, with D possibly TRBD2 on 6 matching bases. The V gene's germline CDR1 is SGHTA and CDR2 FQGNSA. The ends were cut back, 2 bases at V and 3 bases at J, with 13 bases in the middle. This CDR3 comprises 15 residues. CDR3 in DNA: TGTGCCAGCAGCTTATTTAGCGGTCGGGAAGAGACCCAGTACTTC. Its protein product is CASSLFSGREETQYF. The full variable domain, in which reference TRBV7-2 and TRBJ2-5 provide the parts outside the CDR3, is GAGVSQSPSNKVTEKGKDVELRCDPISGHTALYWYRQSLGQGLEFLIYFQGNSAPDKSGLPSDRFSAERTGGSVSTLTIQRTQQEDSAVYLCASSLFSGREETQYFGPGTRLLVL.

The chain joins TRBV2 to TRBJ2-1, with D uncertain. Trimming took off 5 bases at V and 1 base at J, with 6 bases between the two ends. Germline V gives CDR1 SNHLY, CDR2 FYNNEI. The CDR3 sequence is 13 residues long. CDR3 nucleotides: TGTGCCAGCAGTCGGGCATCCTACAATGAGCAGTTCTTC. It specifies CASSRASYNEQFF.

The rearrangement joins TRBV28 to TRBJ2-5; 9 bases map to TRBD2. CDR1 is MDHEN, CDR2 SYDVKM, per germline. This CDR3 is 14 amino acids long. V dropped 5 bases and J dropped 6; count of bases not matched to a gene: 7. CDR3 region: CASSEAGGMKTQYF. CDR3 DNA: TGTGCCAGCAGTGAAGCGGGAGGAATGAAGACCCAGTACTTC. Full variable domain (missing parts from reference TRBV28 and TRBJ2-5): DVKVTQSSRYLVKRTGEKVFLECVQDMDHENMFWYRQDPGLGLRLIYFSYDVKMKEKGDIPEGYSVSREKKERFSLILESASTNQTSMYLCASSEAGGMKTQYFGPGTRLLVL.

The genes are TRBV7-9 and TRBJ2-1, with 8 bases aligning to TRBD2. Looked up from germline, CDR1 is SEHNR and CDR2 is FQNEAQ (reference sequence). This CDR3 has 15 amino acids. After removal of 6 bases from V and 7 bases from J, the junction contained 11 bases not matched to a gene. CDR3 residues: CASSIRGRGANEQFF. DNA for the CDR3: TGTGCCAGCAGTATCCGAGGGCGGGGGGCGAATGAGCAGTTCTTC.

The CDR3 DNA reads as TGTGCCTGGAACACAGCGGGAGGGTACGAGCAGTACTTC. It codes for CAWNTAGGYEQYF. V gene TRBV30 combines with J gene TRBJ2-7; TRBD2 matches 10 bases. Germline assignment: CDR1 GTSNPN and CDR2 SVGIG (reference sequence). The CDR3 consists of 13 residues. Trimming removed 4 bases from V and 4 bases from J; junction bases left unmatched: 4.

This chain uses TRBV11-1 with TRBJ2-7, with D perhaps being TRBD1 or TRBD2 (5 bases each). This CDR3 is 15 amino acids long. Germline V gene data show CDR1 as SGHAT and CDR2 as FQDESV (reference sequence). Trimming removed 5 bases from V and 6 bases from J, with 20 bases in between. The CDR3 bases are TGTGCCAGCAGCACAACCTCCGGTCGGGGACGCGAGCAGTACTTC. It encodes CASSTTSGRGREQYF.